One sample yielded the 32 T cell receptor beta chains listed below, sequenced in a study of blood T cell repertoires in COVID-19. Sequenced by immunoSEQ multiplex PCR; TCRdb stores in-frame clones only, minus some. This sample yields about 82,000 clones, of which roughly 80% are seen a single time; 36% belongs to the top ten. Sequenced sample: peripheral blood. The receptors here all came from a man aged 55 to 70 with COVID-19, enrolled during active disease.

V gene TRBV12-3 or TRBV12-4 combines with J gene TRBJ2-3, with D hard to call. The CDR3 spans 11 residues. Between the trimmed V and J ends, which lost 7 bases and 6 bases, there was a span of 8 bases. DNA for the CDR3: TGTGCCAGCACAAGCGCGGATACGCAGTATTTT. Protein: CASTSADTQYF.

The J gene is TRBJ2-1, the V gene TRBV12-5; D might be TRBD1 (5 bases). The germline gives CDR1 LGHNT, CDR2 FRNRAP. CDR3 length equals 16 residues. Trimming took 3 bases from V and 2 from J, leaving 14 bases between them. The CDR3 sequence is CASGFPQGVPYNEQFF. DNA for the CDR3: TGTGCTAGTGGTTTCCCCCAGGGCGTCCCCTACAATGAGCAGTTCTTC.

J is TRBJ2-1 and V is TRBV24-1; 7 bases are shared with TRBD1. V lost 2 bases to trimming and J lost 8 bases; unmatched junction nucleotides: 11. Per germline, CDR1 KGHDR and CDR2 SFDVKD. This CDR3 has 16 amino acids. CDR3 sequence reads: CATSDSRQGPLDEQFF. CDR3 nucleotide sequence: TGTGCCACCAGTGATTCCCGACAGGGCCCTTTGGATGAGCAGTTCTTC.

CDR3 nucleotide sequence: TGTGCCAGCAGCTTAGAAGCTAGCGCCCCCGTCGGGGAGCTGTTTTTT. Residues: CASSLEASAPVGELFF. The V and J genes are TRBV7-8 and TRBJ2-2; perhaps TRBD2 as D (6 bases). CDR1 SGHVS and CDR2 FQNEAQ come from the germline V gene. V shed 1 base and J shed 7 bases, with 16 bases lying between them. The CDR3 is 16 amino acids.

The chain combines TRBV29-1 with TRBJ1-5; tentatively, D is TRBD1 (6 bases). V lost 7 bases and J 7 bases, leaving 20 bases between the germline ends. This CDR3 region has 14 residues. CDR1 and CDR2 from the germline V gene are SQVTM and ANQGSEA. The CDR3 region is CSAAGGSRGQPQHF. As DNA, the CDR3 is TGCAGCGCGGCCGGCGGGTCTAGGGGGCAGCCCCAGCATTTT.

This rearrangement joins TRBV10-2 to TRBJ2-1, with a possible D match to TRBD2 (5 bases). The CDR3 loop spans 13 amino acids. From germline, CDR1 is WSHSY and CDR2 SAAADI. V dropped 5 bases and J dropped 9 bases, with 14 bases sitting between them. CDR3 sequence: CASSQDPAGEQFF. The CDR3 DNA reads as TGCGCCAGCAGTCAGGACCCCGCGGGTGAGCAGTTCTTC.

The chain combines TRBV10-1 with TRBJ1-3; possible D gene TRBD1, 6 bases. V dropped 3 bases and J dropped 0 bases, with 15 bases sitting between them. In germline, CDR1 is WNHNN, CDR2 SYGVQD (reference sequence). This CDR3 comprises 17 residues. DNA of the CDR3: TGCGCCAGCAGTGATTCTGGACAGCAACTCTCTGGAAACACCATATATTTT. As protein: CASSDSGQQLSGNTIYF.

Only one count was recorded for this clone. V and J are TRBV7-2 and TRBJ1-2; 8 bases are a match to TRBD1. CDR3 length equals 15 residues. Germline CDR1 and CDR2: SGHTA and FQGNSA. V shed 5 bases, J shed 4 bases, and the junction held 9 bases outside the gene matches. DNA for the CDR3: TGTGCCAGCAGCCCCGGACAGGGAGGATTCTATGGCTACACCTTC. Its translation is CASSPGQGGFYGYTF.

This clone was counted a few times. V and J are TRBV7-2 and TRBJ2-3, with TRBD2 matching 9 bases. The CDR3 is 16 amino acids. The V segment lost 3 bases and the J segment 6 bases; nucleotides outside the gene matches: 10. The germline V gene has CDR1 SGHTA and CDR2 FQGNSA. The CDR3 spells CASSFGGRALLDTQYF. The CDR3 region has the DNA TGTGCCAGCAGCTTTGGCGGGAGGGCCTTGTTGGATACGCAGTATTTT. The entire variable domain, with the rest obtained from reference TRBV7-2 and TRBJ2-3, is as follows: GAGVSQSPSNKVTEKGKDVELRCDPISGHTALYWYRQSLGQGLEFLIYFQGNSAPDKSGLPSDRFSAERTGGSVSTLTIQRTQQEDSAVYLCASSFGGRALLDTQYFGPGTRLTVL.

CDR3 protein: CASSQSAGGRGGELFF. The CDR3, as DNA: TGTGCCAGCAGCCAATCAGCGGGGGGGCGCGGCGGGGAGCTGTTTTTT. V is TRBV7-6 and J is TRBJ2-2; 10 bases map to TRBD2. The CDR3 is made up of 16 amino acids. Trimming took 5 bases from V and 7 from J; bases not matched to a gene: 10. Germline V CDR1 and CDR2: SGHVS, FNYEAQ.

This clone was picked up a small number of times. As DNA, the CDR3 is TGCAGCGTTGAGCAGGGAATAGGCGAGCAGTACTTC. Its translation is CSVEQGIGEQYF. V usage is TRBV29-1 and J usage is TRBJ2-7, with a tentative D call TRBD1 (5 bases). Per germline, CDR1 SQVTM and CDR2 ANQGSEA. This CDR3 has 12 residues. The V and J ends lost 3 bases and 6 bases respectively, with 12 bases between them.

This sequence joins TRBV10-3 and TRBJ1-1; no reliable D call. This CDR3 has 15 residues. Germline CDR1 reads ENHRY; CDR2 reads SYGVKD. V shed 5 bases and J shed 0 bases, with 13 bases lying between them. In nucleotides, the CDR3 is TGTGCCATCAGTTCTACCGGGAACCTGAACACTGAAGCTTTCTTT. Translation: CAISSTGNLNTEAFF.

The rearrangement links TRBV5-1 to TRBJ2-3; D is possibly TRBD2 (6 bases). This CDR3 has 14 amino acids. Germline V CDR1 and CDR2: SGHRS, YFSETQ. Trimming took 3 bases from V and 1 from J, leaving 9 bases between them. The CDR3: CASSWGGGTDTQYF. In nucleotides, the CDR3 is TGCGCCAGCAGCTGGGGAGGAGGCACAGATACGCAGTATTTT.

The gene calls are TRBV7-9 and TRBJ2-5; D is undetermined. CDR1 and CDR2 from the germline V gene are SEHNR and FQNEAQ (reference sequence). The CDR3 runs 14 residues. The V gene lost 2 bases and the J gene lost 2 bases, with 9 bases spanning the gap. CDR3 bases: TGTGCCAGCAGCTTATACAATAATCAAGAGACCCAGTACTTC. Amino acids: CASSLYNNQETQYF.

This clone was seen a single time. The chain couples TRBV19 to TRBJ2-3, with 8 bases lining up with TRBD1. V gave up 6 bases and J gave up 3 bases; unmatched junction bases: 8. The CDR3 spans 15 residues. Germline CDR1 reads LNHDA; CDR2 reads SQIVND (reference sequence). The CDR3 is CASSSQGASTDTQYF. CDR3 DNA: TGTGCCAGTAGCTCCCAGGGGGCGTCAACAGATACGCAGTATTTT.

This clone was detected only a few times. Germline and junction disagree at one end, which may indicate a read error. The J gene is TRBJ2-1, the V gene TRBV6-6; tentative D call: TRBD2 (6 bases). CDR3 length: 22 amino acids. Germline-derived CDR1 and CDR2 are MNHNY and SVGAGI (reference sequence). The CDR3 nucleotides read TGTGCCAGCAGCTACTTGTCTGGAGGGCAGGTGGGGAGCCGGAGCTCCTACAATGAGCAGTTCTTC. This sequence encodes CASSYLSGGQVGSRSSYNEQFF.

V is TRBV11-2 and J is TRBJ2-7; 8 bases map to TRBD1. Germline loops: CDR1 SGHAT, CDR2 FQNNGV. J was trimmed by 0 bases and V by 4 bases; bases with no gene match: 8. The CDR3 totals 16 residues. CDR3 residues: CASSSWTGLSSYEQYF. DNA of the CDR3: TGTGCCAGCAGCTCATGGACAGGGCTAAGCTCCTACGAGCAGTACTTC.

This chain connects TRBV7-2 to TRBJ2-1; 7 bases map to TRBD2. Germline V CDR1 and CDR2: SGHTA, FQGNSA. Trimming took 5 bases from V and 3 from J; bases not matched to a gene: 4. CDR3 length equals 14 residues. As DNA, the CDR3 is TGTGCCAGCAGCGGGGGGGGGAGCTACAATGAGCAGTTCTTC. Encoded protein: CASSGGGSYNEQFF.

The sample holds many counts of this clone. The chain employs TRBV6-2 or TRBV6-3 and TRBJ2-7, with TRBD1 as a possible D gene (6 bases). The ends were cut back, 5 bases at V and 6 bases at J, with 14 bases in the middle. This CDR3 is built from 13 residues. From germline, CDR1 is MNHEY and CDR2 SVGEGT. The CDR3 coding sequence is TGTGCCAGCAGTCGCCTCCAGGGGCGCGAGCAGTACTTC. Residues: CASSRLQGREQYF.

This rearrangement joins TRBV6-6 to TRBJ1-1; 7 bases match TRBD1. Unmatched junction bases numbered 6, after V lost 5 bases and J lost 0 bases. The CDR3 extends over 15 amino acids. Germline V CDR1 and CDR2: MNHNY, SVGAGI (reference sequence). As DNA, the CDR3 is TGTGCCAGCAGTAAAAGACAGGGCATGAACACTGAAGCTTTCTTT. It is translated as CASSKRQGMNTEAFF.

This clone was seen just once. V is TRBV19 and J is TRBJ2-1, with 8 bases fitting TRBD2. This CDR3 is 15 amino acids long. Germline V CDR1 and CDR2: LNHDA, SQIVND (reference sequence). V lost 5 bases to trimming and J lost 0 bases; unmatched junction nucleotides: 3. The DNA for the CDR3 is TGTGCCAGTAGTCCAACTAGCGGCTCCTACAATGAGCAGTTCTTC. Its translation: CASSPTSGSYNEQFF.

This chain links TRBV14 with TRBJ1-2, with D unresolved. Trimming left V 1 base short and J 2 bases short, with 8 bases between. From germline, CDR1 is SGHDN and CDR2 FVKESK. The CDR3 sequence is 14 residues long. CDR3 in DNA: TGTGCCAGCAGCCAAGTCGGTTCCAACTATGGCTACACCTTC. Protein product: CASSQVGSNYGYTF. Based on the CDR3 plus reference TRBV14 and TRBJ1-2, the full variable domain is EAGVTQFPSHSVIEKGQTVTLRCDPISGHDNLYWYRRVMGKEIKFLLHFVKESKQDESGMPNNRFLAERTGGTYSTLKVQPAELEDSGVYFCASSQVGSNYGYTFGSGTRLTVV.

This CDR3 is CASSPTERGTEAFF. CDR3 in DNA: TGTGCCAGCTCACCGACCGAAAGGGGGACTGAAGCTTTCTTT. The chain is built from TRBV18 and TRBJ1-1; tentatively, D is TRBD1 (6 bases). CDR1 is KGHSH, CDR2 LQKENI, per germline. With 3 bases removed from V and 5 bases from J, the gap between germline ends came to 13 bases. This CDR3 has 14 amino acids. The full variable domain, completed using reference TRBV18 and TRBJ1-1, is NAGVMQNPRHLVRRRGQEARLRCSPMKGHSHVYWYRQLPEEGLKFMVYLQKENIIDESGMPKERFSAEFPKEGPSILRIQQVVRGDSAAYFCASSPTERGTEAFFGQGTRLTVV.

This rearrangement joins TRBV10-1 to TRBJ2-7; TRBD1 might be the D (5 bases). This CDR3 comprises 15 residues. The ends were cut back, 1 base at V and 0 bases at J, with 10 bases in the middle. From germline, CDR1 is WNHNN and CDR2 SYGVQD (reference sequence). Written as DNA, the CDR3 is TGCGCCAGCAGTGAGTACGGTCAGGGCTCCTACGAGCAGTACTTC. Protein sequence: CASSEYGQGSYEQYF.

The CDR3 region has the DNA TGCGCCAGCAGCCCGTGGACTAGCGGGCAAGAGACCCAGTACTTC. Its translation: CASSPWTSGQETQYF. This chain links TRBV5-1 with TRBJ2-5, with TRBD2 matching over 11 bases. The germline V gene encodes CDR1 SGHRS and CDR2 YFSETQ. Trimming took 4 bases from V and 2 from J; bases not matched to a gene: 4. The CDR3 is made up of 15 amino acids.

The chain carries TRBV5-4 and TRBJ2-1, with TRBD2 matching over 11 bases. CDR1 and CDR2 (germline): SGHNT, YYREEE (reference sequence). Losses at the gene ends were 0 bases for V and 6 bases for J; bases not matched to a gene: 5. CDR3 length equals 16 residues. The CDR3 sequence is CASSLEGLAASNEQFF. The CDR3 region has the DNA TGTGCCAGCAGCTTGGAGGGACTAGCGGCCTCCAATGAGCAGTTCTTC. The whole variable domain, filled in from reference TRBV5-4 and TRBJ2-1, reads ETGVTQSPTHLIKTRGQQVTLRCSSQSGHNTVSWYQQALGQGPQFIFQYYREEENGRGNFPPRFSGLQFPNYSSELNVNALELDDSALYLCASSLEGLAASNEQFFGPGTRLTVL.

The J gene is TRBJ1-3, the V gene TRBV19; D is ambiguous. The germline V and J ends were trimmed by 4 bases and 0 bases, with 16 bases remaining between them. Germline CDR1 reads LNHDA; CDR2 reads SQIVND (reference sequence). This CDR3 has 17 residues. The CDR3 reads CASSKIPVRFSGNTIYF. CDR3 coding DNA: TGTGCCAGTAGTAAAATCCCTGTTCGGTTCTCTGGAAACACCATATATTTT.

In its sample, this clone was seen many times. The chain combines TRBV7-2 with TRBJ2-2; D is undetermined. V shed 5 bases and J shed 2 bases, with 15 bases lying between them. Per the germline V gene, CDR1 is SGHTA and CDR2 is FQGNSA. This CDR3 is 16 amino acids long. This CDR3 is CASSPTAPTNTGELFF. The CDR3, as DNA: TGTGCCAGCAGCCCCACAGCACCTACTAACACCGGGGAGCTGTTTTTT.

J is TRBJ2-1 and V is TRBV4-1, with 9 nucleotides matching TRBD2. Germline V gene data show CDR1 as MGHRA and CDR2 as YSYEKL. The CDR3 sequence is 17 residues long. Unmatched junction bases numbered 9, after V lost 3 bases and J lost 3 bases. CDR3 bases: TGCGCCAGCAGCCATGACTTAGATAGCGGGGGCTACAATGAGCAGTTCTTC. This sequence encodes CASSHDLDSGGYNEQFF.

This clone was picked up a small number of times. The rearrangement uses TRBV6-1 and TRBJ1-2; a weak D match, TRBD1 (5 bases). The CDR3 sequence is 15 residues long. Trimming took 1 base from V and 4 from J, leaving 13 bases between them. Looked up from germline, CDR1 is MNHNS and CDR2 is SASEGT. DNA of the CDR3: TGTGCCAGCAGTGAAGGGTGGGGCGTTGGCTATGGCTACACCTTC. Its translation is CASSEGWGVGYGYTF.

This clone has a single count. The rearrangement joins TRBV5-6 to TRBJ2-7; unclear D gene. Trimming pared 1 base from V and 3 bases from J, leaving 11 bases between. Germline values: CDR1 SGHDT, CDR2 YYEEEE. The CDR3 runs 14 residues. CDR3 region: CASSLNSHLYEQYF. CDR3 DNA sequence: TGTGCCAGCAGCTTGAACAGCCACCTCTACGAGCAGTACTTC. The full variable domain, in which reference TRBV5-6 and TRBJ2-7 provide the parts outside the CDR3, is DAGVTQSPTHLIKTRGQQVTLRCSPKSGHDTVSWYQQALGQGPQFIFQYYEEEERQRGNFPDRFSGHQFPNYSSELNVNALLLGDSALYLCASSLNSHLYEQYFGPGTRLTVT.

The chain is built from TRBV19 and TRBJ2-7; 10 nucleotides agree with TRBD1. CDR3 size: 15 residues. Germline V gene data show CDR1 as LNHDA and CDR2 as SQIVND (reference sequence). After removal of 3 bases from V and 3 bases from J, the junction contained 5 bases not matched to a gene. The CDR3: CASSIGQGGVYEQYF. The DNA for the CDR3 is TGTGCCAGTAGTATCGGACAGGGGGGGGTCTACGAGCAGTACTTC.